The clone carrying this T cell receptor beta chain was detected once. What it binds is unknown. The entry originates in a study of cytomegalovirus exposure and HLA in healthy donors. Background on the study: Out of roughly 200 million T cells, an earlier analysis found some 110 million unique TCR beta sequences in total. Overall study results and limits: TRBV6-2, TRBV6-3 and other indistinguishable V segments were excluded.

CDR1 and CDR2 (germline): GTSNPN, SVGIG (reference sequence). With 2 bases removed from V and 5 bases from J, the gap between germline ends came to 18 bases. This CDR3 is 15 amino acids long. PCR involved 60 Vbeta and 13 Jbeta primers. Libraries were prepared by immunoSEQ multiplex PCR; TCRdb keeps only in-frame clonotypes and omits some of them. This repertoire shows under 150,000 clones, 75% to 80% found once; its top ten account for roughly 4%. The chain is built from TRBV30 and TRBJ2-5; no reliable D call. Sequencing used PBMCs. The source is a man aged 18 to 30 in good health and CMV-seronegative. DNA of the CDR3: TGTGCCTGGAGTCACGGCGCAGGCGTCCGGGAGACCCAGTACTTC. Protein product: CAWSHGAGVRETQYF.